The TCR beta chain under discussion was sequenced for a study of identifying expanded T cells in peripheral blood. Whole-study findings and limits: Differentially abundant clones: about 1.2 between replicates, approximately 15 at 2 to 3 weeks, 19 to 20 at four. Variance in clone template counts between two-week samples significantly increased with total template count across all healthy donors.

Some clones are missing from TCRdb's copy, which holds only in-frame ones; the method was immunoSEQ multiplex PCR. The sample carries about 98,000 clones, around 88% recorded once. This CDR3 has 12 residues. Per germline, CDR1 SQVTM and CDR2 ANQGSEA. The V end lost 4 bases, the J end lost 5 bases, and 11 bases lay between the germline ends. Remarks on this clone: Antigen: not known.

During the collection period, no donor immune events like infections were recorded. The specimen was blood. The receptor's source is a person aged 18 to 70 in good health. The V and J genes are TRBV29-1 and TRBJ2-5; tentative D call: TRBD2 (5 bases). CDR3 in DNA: TGCAGCGTTGCTGAGGGTCGGGAGACCCAGTACTTC. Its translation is CSVAEGRETQYF.